The 22 T cell receptor beta chains reported below all come from one sample, sequenced in a study of blood T cell repertoires in COVID-19. TCRdb's table, derived via immunoSEQ multiplex PCR, lists solely in-frame clones and lacks some. The sample lists 250,000 to 350,000 clones, approximately 85% occurring once. Sequenced input: peripheral blood. All receptors derive from a young man with active or convalescent COVID-19.

This clone was observed a single time. V is TRBV18 and J is TRBJ1-2; TRBD1 matches at 8 bases. The V segment lost 3 bases and the J segment 7 bases; nucleotides outside the gene matches: 7. Germline V lookup: CDR1 KGHSH, CDR2 LQKENI. CDR3 size: 14 residues. CDR3 amino acids: CASSPQTGDSGYTF. CDR3 DNA sequence: TGTGCCAGCTCACCCCAGACAGGGGATAGTGGCTACACCTTC.

V and J are TRBV10-3 and TRBJ1-3; 8 bases map to TRBD1. Germline V lookup: CDR1 ENHRY, CDR2 SYGVKD. The trim removed 4 bases at V and 0 bases at J, leaving 2 bases unmatched. The CDR3 has 15 residues. CDR3 protein: CAISGDRNSGNTIYF. The CDR3 nucleotides read TGTGCCATCAGTGGGGACAGGAACTCTGGAAACACCATATATTTT.

This clone appeared a single time. The V and J genes are TRBV5-1 and TRBJ2-2; tentative D call: TRBD2 (6 bases). The CDR3 spans 16 residues. The germline V and J ends were trimmed by 4 bases and 1 base, with 14 bases remaining between them. Germline CDR1 SGHRS, CDR2 YFSETQ. CDR3 sequence: CASSLTGTLNTGELFF. The CDR3 DNA is TGCGCCAGCAGCCTGACCGGGACTTTGAACACCGGGGAGCTGTTTTTT.

The J gene is TRBJ2-7, the V gene TRBV13; TRBD2 matches 14 bases. CDR1 is PRHDT, CDR2 FYEKMQ, per germline (reference sequence). After removal of 1 base from V and 6 bases from J, the junction contained 2 bases not matched to a gene. This CDR3 comprises 15 residues. DNA for the CDR3: TGTGCCAGCAGCTTAGAAGGACTAGCGGGGGGCGAGCAGTACTTC. This translates into CASSLEGLAGGEQYF.

The chain is built from TRBV9 and TRBJ2-1; 9 positions agree with TRBD2. Germline V CDR1 and CDR2: SGDLS, YYNGEE. The J segment lost 6 bases and the V segment lost 0 bases, leaving 7 bases of the junction unmatched. The CDR3 is made up of 16 amino acids. Here the CDR3 reads CASSVEFLAGFNEQFF. In nucleotides, the CDR3 is TGTGCCAGCAGCGTAGAGTTCCTAGCGGGGTTCAATGAGCAGTTCTTC.

This rearrangement joins TRBV2 to TRBJ2-7; 9 positions match TRBD1. Germline values: CDR1 SNHLY, CDR2 FYNNEI. Trimming cost V 4 bases and J 4 bases; bases outside gene matches: 5. The CDR3 is 14 amino acids. The CDR3 sequence: CASSGDRVVYEQYF. CDR3 nucleotide sequence: TGTGCCAGCAGTGGGGACAGGGTAGTTTACGAGCAGTACTTC. Full variable domain (rest looked up from reference TRBV2 and TRBJ2-7): EPEVTQTPSHQVTQMGQEVILRCVPISNHLYFYWYRQILGQKVEFLVSFYNNEISEKSEIFDDQFSVERPDGSNFTLKIRSTKLEDSAMYFCASSGDRVVYEQYFGPGTRLTVT.

This sequence joins TRBV18 and TRBJ2-7, with 8 bases aligning to TRBD1. The CDR3 sequence is 13 residues long. Germline assignment: CDR1 KGHSH and CDR2 LQKENI. The V gene end was trimmed by 3 bases and the J gene end by 6 bases; junction bases not matched to a gene: 4. The CDR3 loop is CASSPTTGGEQYF. The CDR3 bases are TGTGCCAGCTCACCCACAACAGGGGGCGAGCAGTACTTC.

This chain links TRBV19 with TRBJ1-2; D not resolved. Germline-derived CDR1 and CDR2 are LNHDA and SQIVND (reference sequence). Trimming cost V 8 bases and J 3 bases, with 19 bases left between them. The CDR3 consists of 15 residues. The CDR3 region is CASRRSDKLYYGYTF. DNA of the CDR3: TGTGCCAGTCGGAGATCCGATAAGCTGTACTATGGCTACACCTTC.

V gene TRBV5-6 combines with J gene TRBJ1-2; the D gene is possibly TRBD1 (5 bases). This CDR3 has 14 residues. V lost 4 bases to trimming and J lost 8 bases, with 18 bases between them. Germline V lookup: CDR1 SGHDT, CDR2 YYEEEE. The CDR3 DNA is TGTGCCAGCAGCCCCCTGGGAGGGGCGGTAGGCTACACCTTC. Translation gives CASSPLGGAVGYTF.

This sequence joins TRBV9 and TRBJ1-2; TRBD1 matches at 8 bases. The CDR3 spans 15 residues. V shed 4 bases and J 4 bases; nucleotides not matched to a gene: 9. From germline, CDR1 is SGDLS and CDR2 YYNGEE. Written as DNA, the CDR3 is TGTGCCAGCAGCAAAAAGGGACAGGAAGGCTATGGCTACACCTTC. Amino acid sequence: CASSKKGQEGYGYTF.

The rearrangement uses TRBV19 and TRBJ2-3; no clear D. V shed 4 bases and J shed 1 base, with 9 bases lying between them. CDR1 is LNHDA, CDR2 SQIVND, per germline (reference sequence). The length of the CDR3 is 14 residues. The chain's CDR3 is CASSNRRGTDTQYF. The CDR3 DNA sequence: TGTGCCAGTAGTAACCGTCGCGGCACAGATACGCAGTATTTT.

J is TRBJ2-2 and V is TRBV12-5, with TRBD2 identical over 7 bases. Per germline, CDR1 LGHNT and CDR2 FRNRAP. This CDR3 is 12 amino acids long. CDR3 nucleotide sequence: TGTGCGGCTAGCGGTTTGTACGGGGAGCTGTTTTTT. Amino acid sequence: CAASGLYGELFF.

This clone appeared a single time. The V and J genes are TRBV19 and TRBJ2-3, with 10 bases lining up with TRBD2. This CDR3 has 15 residues. J gave up 5 bases and V 7 bases, and 9 bases lay outside the gene matches. From germline, CDR1 is LNHDA and CDR2 SQIVND (reference sequence). CDR3 in amino acids: CASTKRGGMGDTQYF. The CDR3 DNA sequence: TGTGCCAGTACCAAGCGGGGGGGCATGGGAGATACGCAGTATTTT.

The chain couples TRBV7-2 to TRBJ2-7, with 7 bases matching TRBD1. The CDR3 is made up of 15 amino acids. Germline V gene lookup returns CDR1 SGHTA and CDR2 FQGNSA. The V segment lost 5 bases and the J segment 3 bases; nucleotides outside the gene matches: 10. The CDR3 loop is CASSPPGQRYYEQYF. CDR3 DNA sequence: TGTGCCAGCAGCCCCCCGGGACAGAGATACTACGAGCAGTACTTC.

The chain combines TRBV3-1 (or the pseudogene TRBV3-2) with TRBJ1-1; 10 nucleotides agree with TRBD1. Looked up from germline, CDR1 is LGHDT and CDR2 is YNNKEL (reference sequence). This CDR3 is built from 16 residues. J lost 10 bases, V lost 4 bases, and 15 bases had no gene match. The CDR3 coding sequence is TGTGCCAGCAGCCTAGGACAGGGGACAGGGGTGCGGAGAGCTTTCTTT. It specifies CASSLGQGTGVRRAFF.

V gene TRBV6-1 combines with J gene TRBJ1-1; a possible D gene is TRBD1 (6 bases). Trimming took 2 bases from V and 3 from J, leaving 13 bases between them. The CDR3 spans 15 residues. Per germline, CDR1 MNHNS and CDR2 SASEGT. DNA for the CDR3: TGTGCCAGCAGTGAACGGGGGGCGCGGGACACTGAAGCTTTCTTT. This encodes CASSERGARDTEAFF.

This clone has just one count. For the CDR3, the DNA is TGTGCCAGCTCACCACCGGGGGGGATAGGGCAGTTCTTC. Translation: CASSPPGGIGQFF. V is TRBV18 and J is TRBJ2-1, with 7 bases aligning to TRBD2. Germline CDR1 and CDR2: KGHSH and LQKENI. J gave up 12 bases and V 0 bases, and 5 bases lay outside the gene matches. The CDR3 runs to 13 residues.

The chain carries TRBV9 and TRBJ2-7; 10 bases align to TRBD1. J lost 4 bases, V lost 7 bases, and 5 bases had no gene match. This CDR3 spans 13 amino acids. Germline V gene data show CDR1 as SGDLS and CDR2 as YYNGEE. The chain's CDR3 is CASGGTGVYEQYF. The CDR3 nucleotides read TGTGCCAGCGGGGGGACAGGGGTATACGAGCAGTACTTC.

The chain carries TRBV24-1 and TRBJ2-7; D is possibly TRBD1 (7 bases). Looked up from germline, CDR1 is KGHDR and CDR2 is SFDVKD. The CDR3 contains 14 residues. V lost 7 bases and J lost 1, with 13 bases in between. For the CDR3, the DNA is TGTGCCACCAGAGGGGGGACAGTTTCCTACGAGCAGTACTTC. It translates to CATRGGTVSYEQYF.

The J gene is TRBJ1-1, the V gene TRBV6-5, with D perhaps matching TRBD1 (6 bases). Per germline, CDR1 MNHEY and CDR2 SVGAGI. This CDR3 comprises 16 residues. Deletions cut 0 bases from V and 9 bases from J, with 20 bases between. DNA for the CDR3: TGTGCCAGCAGTTACTCGGGGGACACTGGTGACAGGCAAGCTTTCTTT. Protein product: CASSYSGDTGDRQAFF.

The chain has TRBV4-1 and TRBJ2-1; D might be TRBD2 (5 bases). The CDR3 totals 16 residues. From germline, CDR1 is MGHRA and CDR2 YSYEKL. With 4 bases removed from V and 3 bases from J, the gap between germline ends came to 16 bases. This chain's CDR3 is CASSLGMGKNYNEQFF. The CDR3 region has the DNA TGCGCCAGCAGCCTCGGGATGGGGAAGAACTACAATGAGCAGTTCTTC.

V is TRBV6-6 and J is TRBJ1-1; a possible D gene is TRBD1 (6 bases). This CDR3 spans 16 amino acids. Trimming removed 5 bases at V and 7 bases at J, with 23 bases between. The V gene's germline CDR1 is MNHNY and CDR2 SVGAGI (reference sequence). The CDR3 loop is CASSLGRGLTWGEAFF. CDR3 DNA sequence: TGTGCCAGCAGTCTTGGGCGGGGGCTTACCTGGGGTGAAGCTTTCTTT.